This T cell receptor (beta chain) stems from a study of cytomegalovirus exposure and HLA in healthy donors (dated 2017 in TCRdb). Study-level background: According to a later analysis, one platform produced both the 100 to 150 validation repertoires and the 666 repertoires of the first cohort. The aim of the study was to test whether cataloging public T cell receptors could identify signatures of past pathogen exposure. Besides the first cohort of around 670 subjects, a separate validation cohort made up of roughly 130 different subjects was used. The study combined high-throughput TCR immunosequencing, statistical association of individual TCRs with disease status, and machine learning to predict cytomegalovirus infection status. Points the paper makes about the study in general: The study gave a list of 150 to 200 TCR beta chains associated with cytomegalovirus. The classifier was reported to diagnose cytomegalovirus status with high specificity and sensitivity in both the original and validation cohorts. According to the authors, the approach could potentially be generalized to other disease states and immunological phenotypes. All 130 or so repertoires were used to score co-occurrence in the validation cohort in a later analysis, because that analysis had no HLA typing for the cohort. In a later analysis, TCRs clustered in the first cohort were found to also tend to co-occur in the approximately 120 validation repertoires, with about 93% of cluster scores above 0. A few of the identified cytomegalovirus-associated TCR beta chains were confirmed in vitro to be specific for cytomegalovirus antigens. Most TCR sequences were seen in very few donors, while some public TCRs were found in many individuals.

Separate from the roughly 660-subject first cohort, the validation cohort of 120 subjects was the group to which the donors belonged. From the germline V gene (reference sequence), CDR1 is GTSNPN and CDR2 is SVGIG. Between the V and J ends, shortened by 3 bases and 11 bases respectively, the junction contains 19 bases. The CDR3 has 13 amino acids, counting the end cysteine and phenylalanine. Only CDR3 DNA is held: 39 bases, read in frame from base 1. A remark on this clone: No cognate antigen has been identified for it. No base qualities exist here, and no much larger clone lies one base off it.

The protocol used for the library was the immunoSEQ multiplex PCR assay. Regarding the original processing steps: A statistical classification framework was developed to diagnose cytomegalovirus status using the catalog of TCR beta chain sequences. Not all clones reach the TCRdb copy of this immuneACCESS table, which keeps in-frame sequences only. Checked studies attribute under half of the gap to unresolved V genes and leave the rest unexplained. Clonal size and the V and J genes are those of that table, whereas D and trimming came from the DNA. The sample profile shows 150,000 to 200,000 clones; about 85% of them were found once. About 16% of the sample rests with the top ten.

This chain joins TRBV30 to TRBJ1-1; tentative D gene TRBD1, with 5 bases matching. Sequencing was done on a sample of PBMCs. The source is a man aged 18 to 29 in good health and CMV-seropositive. The CDR3 region: CAWSVGHGESAFF. The sequence in DNA is TGTGCCTGGAGCGTCGGACATGGAGAGTCGGCTTTCTTT.